One sample yielded the 14 T cell receptor beta chains listed below, sequenced in a study of T cell changes during pregnancy in multiple sclerosis (dated by TCRdb to the late 2010s). Libraries were prepared through the immunoSEQ multiplex PCR assay. In TCRdb, the immuneACCESS table is reduced to in-frame sequences with V and J assigned. These tables do not hold every clone; where another copy was compared, an unresolved V gene accounts for under half, and the others remain unexplained. In all, the sample holds about 54,000 clones, and 90% of those were seen once. Of the sample, 0.45% to 0.65% falls within the top ten clones. Material: CD4+ T cells from peripheral blood mononuclear cells, obtained in the first trimester of pregnancy. The receptors were sampled from a female donor with multiple sclerosis, enrolled in a pregnancy study.

V gene TRBV11-3 combines with J gene TRBJ1-1; 9 bases are a match to TRBD1. After removal of 0 bases from V and 1 base from J, the junction contained 12 bases not matched to a gene. The germline CDR1 and CDR2 sequences are SGHNT and YENEEA. There are 19 residues in the CDR3. CDR3 loop: CASSLDGWGTGSQNTEAFF. In DNA form, the CDR3 reads TGTGCCAGCAGCTTAGATGGGTGGGGGACAGGGTCTCAGAACACTGAAGCTTTCTTT.

This chain uses TRBV5-6 with TRBJ2-7; TRBD1 is a possible D gene (6 bases). Germline V CDR1 and CDR2: SGHDT, YYEEEE. The CDR3 runs to 14 residues. V gave up 0 bases and J gave up 2 bases, with 9 bases separating them. CDR3 nucleotides: TGTGCCAGCAGCTTGGGACAGGTTGCCTACGAGCAGTACTTC. Amino acids: CASSLGQVAYEQYF.

J is TRBJ2-7 and V is TRBV28, with a tentative D call TRBD2 (6 bases). The V end lost 4 bases, the J end lost 7 bases, and 14 bases lay between the germline ends. Germline V CDR1 and CDR2: MDHEN, SYDVKM. This CDR3 has 13 amino acids. The CDR3 nucleotides are TGTGCCAGCAGTTCGACGCTCGCGGGGGAGCAGTACTTC. The encoded protein is CASSSTLAGEQYF.

CDR3 coding DNA: TGTGCCAGCTCACCGTCGAGGGGAGGGGTTGGTAATCAGCCCCAGCATTTT. It codes for CASSPSRGGVGNQPQHF. The genes are TRBV18 and TRBJ1-5; perhaps TRBD1 as D (5 bases). Germline V gives CDR1 KGHSH, CDR2 LQKENI. The length of the CDR3 is 17 residues. Trimming cost V 3 bases and J 4 bases, with 19 bases left between them.

The CDR3 loop reads CASSEVVNTEAFF. CDR3 sequence (DNA): TGTGCCAGCAGTGAAGTCGTAAACACTGAAGCTTTCTTT. The chain is built from TRBV6-1 and TRBJ1-1; D is unresolved. CDR3 length: 13 amino acids. Trimming left V 1 base short and J 2 bases short, with 5 bases between. Germline CDR1 MNHNS, CDR2 SASEGT.

The chain links TRBV18 to TRBJ2-7; 10 bases align to TRBD2. The CDR3 runs 17 residues. The ends lost 3 bases at V and 3 bases at J; junction bases unmatched: 11. Germline loops: CDR1 KGHSH, CDR2 LQKENI. This CDR3 reads CASSPSASGRSGYEQYF. CDR3 nucleotide sequence: TGTGCCAGCTCACCTAGCGCTAGCGGGAGATCAGGCTACGAGCAGTACTTC.

Here the CDR3 DNA reads TGTGCCAGCAGCATCGAGGGGACAGGGGGGTTCTTC. Translating gives CASSIEGTGGFF. V and J are TRBV2 and TRBJ2-1; 11 nucleotides align to TRBD1. V lost 6 bases and J lost 15; bases outside the gene matches: 7. This CDR3 spans 12 amino acids. From germline, CDR1 is SNHLY and CDR2 FYNNEI.

The V call is TRBV7-2, the J call TRBJ1-6; a possible D gene is TRBD1 (5 bases). Trimming took off 2 bases at V and 7 bases at J, with 9 bases between the two ends. Germline lookup yields CDR1 SGHTA and CDR2 FQGNSA. This CDR3 comprises 14 residues. The CDR3: CASSLTAGNSPLHF. For the CDR3, the DNA is TGTGCCAGCAGCTTAACGGCAGGGAATTCACCCCTCCACTTT.

This chain connects TRBV5-4 to TRBJ1-1; D call uncertain. In germline, CDR1 is SGHNT, CDR2 YYREEE (reference sequence). Trimming shortened V by 4 bases and J by 1 base, and 11 bases separated the two germline ends. There are 14 residues in the CDR3. The CDR3 loop reads CASSLRLENTEAFF. The DNA of the CDR3 is TGTGCCAGCAGCCTTAGACTGGAGAACACTGAAGCTTTCTTT.

Only one count was recorded for this clone. The chain has TRBV6-5 and TRBJ2-7; perhaps TRBD2 as D (5 bases). V dropped 2 bases and J dropped 2 bases, with 13 bases sitting between them. Per the germline V gene, CDR1 is MNHEY and CDR2 is SVGAGI. The CDR3 is 15 amino acids. CDR3 nucleotides: TGTGCCAGCAGTTACGCAGCGGCGAGGCCCTACGAGCAGTACTTC. As protein: CASSYAAARPYEQYF.

The J gene is TRBJ2-1, the V gene TRBV4-3; 9 nucleotides match TRBD2. This CDR3 has 16 amino acids. CDR1 is LGHNA and CDR2 is YSLEER in the germline V gene. The V and J ends lost 1 base and 9 bases, in that order; junction bases with no gene match: 10. The CDR3 DNA follows: TGCGCCAGCAGCCAAGGAGCGGGGGGACCCCTTGGTGAGCAGTTCTTC. Encoded protein: CASSQGAGGPLGEQFF.

The chain has TRBV5-6 and TRBJ2-7; 8 nucleotides line up with TRBD1. The junction had 7 bases not matched to a gene; V was cut back by 4 bases and J by 4 bases. Germline CDR1 and CDR2: SGHDT and YYEEEE. The CDR3 totals 14 residues. The CDR3 DNA reads as TGTGCCAGCAGCCCTGGACAGGGTTCGTACGAGCAGTACTTC. This codes for CASSPGQGSYEQYF.

V is TRBV30 and J is TRBJ1-5, with 9 nucleotides matching TRBD1. The CDR3 extends over 13 amino acids. V lost 3 bases and J lost 11; bases outside the gene matches: 8. Germline lookup yields CDR1 GTSNPN and CDR2 SVGIG (reference sequence). This CDR3 is CAWRGQGSSSQHF. CDR3 sequence (DNA): TGTGCCTGGAGGGGACAGGGCAGTTCGTCCCAGCATTTT.

The chain uses TRBV7-3 and TRBJ2-1, with TRBD2 matching 9 bases. V trimming: 1 base; J trimming: 7 bases; junction bases outside the gene matches: 8. This CDR3 spans 16 amino acids. CDR1 is SGHTA and CDR2 is FQGTGA in the germline V gene. The DNA of the CDR3 is TGTGCCAGCAGCTTAAGGCGGGCGGGAGGGGGTAATGAGCAGTTCTTC. Residues: CASSLRRAGGGNEQFF.